One and the same sample provided the 30 T cell receptor beta chains below, sequenced in a study of cytomegalovirus exposure and HLA in healthy donors. The primer mix had 60 Vbeta and 13 Jbeta primers. Only in-frame clones appear in the TCRdb table, and some are missing; sequencing was by immunoSEQ multiplex PCR. The sample records about 97,000 clones, roughly two thirds being singletons. The sequencing input was PBMCs. Every receptor here comes from a man aged 40-50 years in good health and CMV-seronegative.

This clone showed up just a few times. Other nucleotide sequences from this sample produce the same CDR3. The V call is TRBV2, the J call TRBJ2-7; D is possibly TRBD1 (5 bases). V was shortened by 3 bases and J by 0 bases, with 9 bases between the two germline ends. CDR1 SNHLY and CDR2 FYNNEI come from the germline V gene. This CDR3 has 14 amino acids. The CDR3 region is CASSEQGSSYEQYF. CDR3 DNA: TGTGCCAGCAGTGAGCAGGGAAGCTCCTACGAGCAGTACTTC.

This chain connects TRBV7-9 to TRBJ2-1, with 10 bases fitting TRBD1. Trimming took 4 bases from V and 4 from J; bases not matched to a gene: 4. CDR1 and CDR2 (germline): SEHNR, FQNEAQ (reference sequence). The CDR3 contains 15 residues. The CDR3 DNA sequence: TGTGCCAGCAGCTCGACAGGGGGCGGTTACAATGAGCAGTTCTTC. Protein product: CASSSTGGGYNEQFF. Using reference TRBV7-9 and TRBJ2-1 for the parts outside the CDR3, the full variable domain is DTGVSQNPRHKITKRGQNVTFRCDPISEHNRLYWYRQTLGQGPEFLTYFQNEAQLEKSRLLSDRFSAERPKGSFSTLEIQRTEQGDSAMYLCASSSTGGGYNEQFFGPGTRLTVL.

This rearrangement joins TRBV29-1 to TRBJ2-3; 10 nucleotides line up with TRBD2. Germline V gives CDR1 SQVTM, CDR2 ANQGSEA. V lost 5 bases and J lost 6; bases outside the gene matches: 8. The CDR3 length is 14 residues. CDR3 residues: CSVPISGGADTQYF. CDR3 coding DNA: TGCAGCGTTCCGATAAGCGGGGGGGCCGATACGCAGTATTTT.

Only a few counts were recorded for this clone. V gene TRBV6-5 combines with J gene TRBJ1-2; the match to TRBD1 covers 9 bases. Looked up from germline, CDR1 is MNHEY and CDR2 is SVGAGI. V dropped 2 bases and J dropped 7; count of bases not matched to a gene: 5. The CDR3 is made up of 14 amino acids. DNA of the CDR3: TGTGCCAGCAGTTACGGGGACAGGGCAGTTGGCTACACCTTC. As protein: CASSYGDRAVGYTF.

The chain uses TRBV5-1 and TRBJ1-3, with TRBD1 matching over 8 bases. Germline values: CDR1 SGHRS, CDR2 YFSETQ. This CDR3 is built from 14 residues. V dropped 4 bases and J dropped 2; count of bases not matched to a gene: 2. The CDR3 sequence: CASSATGAGNTIYF. The CDR3 region has the DNA TGCGCCAGCAGCGCGACAGGGGCTGGAAACACCATATATTTT.

In DNA, the CDR3 is TGTGCCAGCAGTGAAGAACAGAGCTACACTGAAGCTTTCTTT. Translating gives CASSEEQSYTEAFF. The chain employs TRBV2 and TRBJ1-1; D gene unclear. CDR1 is SNHLY and CDR2 is FYNNEI in the germline V gene. The CDR3 has 14 amino acids. The V end was cut by 1 base, the J end by 3 bases, with 9 bases between.

This sequence joins TRBV11-2 and TRBJ1-1, with 9 bases lining up with TRBD1. The CDR3 is 17 amino acids. V shed 4 bases, J shed 3 bases, and the junction held 12 bases outside the gene matches. Germline-derived CDR1 and CDR2 are SGHAT and FQNNGV. The CDR3 DNA reads as TGTGCCAGCAGCTATAGGGACAGGGTAGTTGGGTACACTGAAGCTTTCTTT. As protein: CASSYRDRVVGYTEAFF.

The V and J genes are TRBV7-2 and TRBJ1-2; 9 bases map to TRBD1. CDR3 length equals 16 residues. The J segment lost 8 bases and the V segment lost 4 bases, leaving 14 bases of the junction unmatched. Germline CDR1 is SGHTA and CDR2 is FQGNSA. Here the CDR3 DNA reads TGTGCCAGCAGCTCTTGGGGACAGGGTTGGAGGAGAGGCTACACCTTC. The encoded protein is CASSSWGQGWRRGYTF.

This clone turned up a few times. The chain has TRBV19 and TRBJ2-3; 8 bases map to TRBD2. V gave up 6 bases and J gave up 4 bases; unmatched junction bases: 6. Germline values: CDR1 LNHDA, CDR2 SQIVND (reference sequence). The CDR3 totals 14 residues. CDR3 DNA: TGTGCCAGTAGAAGGCGGGGGGCCTCAGATACGCAGTATTTT. This sequence encodes CASRRRGASDTQYF.

The V gene is TRBV7-7, the J gene TRBJ2-5; TRBD1 is a possible D gene (6 bases). The germline V gene has CDR1 SSHAT and CDR2 FNYEAQ (reference sequence). The V gene lost 4 bases and the J gene lost 5 bases, with 11 bases spanning the gap. This CDR3 region has 13 residues. The CDR3 sequence is CASSSGVSETQYF. The CDR3 nucleotides are TGTGCCAGCAGCTCAGGGGTTTCGGAGACCCAGTACTTC.

The V call is TRBV7-9, the J call TRBJ2-3; TRBD2 matches 9 bases. V dropped 0 bases and J dropped 2; count of bases not matched to a gene: 3. Germline loops: CDR1 SEHNR, CDR2 FQNEAQ (reference sequence). The length of the CDR3 is 16 residues. The CDR3 sequence is CASSLARGGPTDTQYF. CDR3 nucleotides: TGTGCCAGCAGCTTAGCGCGGGGGGGCCCCACAGATACGCAGTATTTT.

J is TRBJ2-5 and V is TRBV7-2; 10 bases fit TRBD2. The CDR3 contains 18 residues. Looked up from germline, CDR1 is SGHTA and CDR2 is FQGNSA. The ends lost 4 bases at V and 4 bases at J; junction bases unmatched: 15. In DNA form, the CDR3 reads TGTGCCAGCAGCTCCAAGTGGGGGGCGTCTAGCGGGGGAGAGACCCAGTACTTC. Its protein is CASSSKWGASSGGETQYF. Full variable domain (outside the CDR3, taken from reference TRBV7-2 and TRBJ2-5): GAGVSQSPSNKVTEKGKDVELRCDPISGHTALYWYRQSLGQGLEFLIYFQGNSAPDKSGLPSDRFSAERTGGSVSTLTIQRTQQEDSAVYLCASSSKWGASSGGETQYFGPGTRLLVL.

V is TRBV18 and J is TRBJ1-1; 8 nucleotides line up with TRBD1. Looked up from germline, CDR1 is KGHSH and CDR2 is LQKENI. This CDR3 region has 17 residues. Trimming took 4 bases from V and 0 from J; bases not matched to a gene: 10. CDR3 sequence: CASSQNSQGGVNTEAFF. In nucleotides, the CDR3 is TGTGCCAGCTCACAAAACTCACAGGGGGGAGTGAACACTGAAGCTTTCTTT.

The chain links TRBV23-1 to TRBJ2-2; tentative D call: TRBD2 (7 bases). TRBV23-1 has ORF status, its function being uncertain. The CDR3 has 16 residues. V was cut by 0 bases and J by 4 bases, with 12 bases left in between. In DNA form, the CDR3 reads TGCGCCAGCAGTCAATCGCCGGGGGGCGGCACCGGGGAGCTGTTTTTT. Protein: CASSQSPGGGTGELFF.

The gene calls are TRBV15 and TRBJ1-2, with 10 bases fitting TRBD1. Germline CDR1 is LNHNV and CDR2 is YYDKDF (reference sequence). The trim removed 5 bases at V and 7 bases at J, leaving 7 bases unmatched. This CDR3 spans 14 amino acids. CDR3 loop: CATSEGTGVSGYTF. The CDR3 DNA follows: TGTGCCACCAGCGAAGGGACAGGGGTTAGTGGCTACACCTTC.

V gene TRBV4-1 combines with J gene TRBJ2-7; D is uncertain. CDR1 is MGHRA and CDR2 is YSYEKL in the germline V gene. The CDR3 has 13 amino acids. V was clipped by 3 bases and J by 2 bases, with 8 bases between them. CDR3 residues: CASSQGRTYEQYF. CDR3 nucleotide sequence: TGCGCCAGCAGCCAGGGCAGGACCTACGAGCAGTACTTC.

The gene calls are TRBV9 and TRBJ1-2; a weak D match, TRBD1 (5 bases). Trimming removed 5 bases at V and 4 bases at J, with 15 bases between. The CDR3 totals 14 residues. Germline values: CDR1 SGDLS, CDR2 YYNGEE. The CDR3 sequence is CASSPGLNPYGYTF. CDR3 sequence (DNA): TGTGCCAGCAGTCCGGGACTGAACCCCTATGGCTACACCTTC.

The V and J genes are TRBV4-2 and TRBJ2-3; D is ambiguous. Deletions cut 0 bases from V and 1 base from J, with 5 bases between. The germline V gene has CDR1 LGHNA and CDR2 YNFKEQ. This CDR3 contains 14 residues. The CDR3 region is CASSQDRGTDTQYF. The CDR3 bases are TGTGCCAGCAGCCAAGATCGTGGCACAGATACGCAGTATTTT.

V and J are TRBV7-7 and TRBJ1-1; D is ambiguous. CDR1 and CDR2 from the germline V gene are SSHAT and FNYEAQ (reference sequence). CDR3 size: 13 residues. V gave up 4 bases and J gave up 2 bases, with 8 bases separating them. The CDR3 loop is CASSSDTNTEAFF. CDR3 coding DNA: TGTGCCAGCAGCTCCGACACCAACACTGAAGCTTTCTTT.

The gene calls are TRBV18 and TRBJ1-5; TRBD1 aligns across 10 bases. CDR3 size: 16 residues. CDR1 and CDR2 from the germline V gene are KGHSH and LQKENI. The ends lost 5 bases at V and 3 bases at J; junction bases unmatched: 7. CDR3: CASSATGGGVNQPQHF. The CDR3, as DNA: TGTGCCAGCTCAGCGACAGGGGGCGGTGTCAATCAGCCCCAGCATTTT.

This chain connects TRBV6-1 to TRBJ2-2; maybe TRBD2 (5 bases). Germline loops: CDR1 MNHNS, CDR2 SASEGT. Between the trimmed V and J ends, which lost 2 bases and 2 bases, there was a span of 12 bases. The CDR3 runs to 16 residues. The CDR3 DNA is TGTGCCAGCAGTGAAAGGAGGTCGGGAAACACCGGGGAGCTGTTTTTT. It codes for CASSERRSGNTGELFF.

The J gene is TRBJ1-5, the V gene TRBV18; TRBD1 matches at 7 bases. Per germline, CDR1 KGHSH and CDR2 LQKENI. There are 15 residues in the CDR3. With 5 bases clipped from V and 1 base from J, the junction kept 5 bases outside the gene matches. The CDR3 loop is CASSTTGQSNQPQHF. In DNA, the CDR3 is TGTGCCAGCTCAACGACAGGGCAGAGCAATCAGCCCCAGCATTTT.

The V gene is TRBV6-5, the J gene TRBJ2-2; TRBD1 matches 10 bases. V lost 2 bases, J lost 4 bases, and 1 base stayed unmatched. The CDR3 runs to 15 residues. CDR1 is MNHEY, CDR2 SVGAGI, per germline. The CDR3 DNA sequence: TGTGCCAGCAGTTACGGGACAGGGGCCACCGGGGAGCTGTTTTTT. Residues: CASSYGTGATGELFF.

V gene TRBV7-2 combines with J gene TRBJ1-2, with 11 bases fitting TRBD1. With 5 bases clipped from V and 5 bases from J, the junction kept 7 bases outside the gene matches. This CDR3 has 15 amino acids. Per the germline V gene, CDR1 is SGHTA and CDR2 is FQGNSA. CDR3 in DNA: TGTGCCAGCAGCCCGCCGGGACAGGGGGGGTATGGCTACACCTTC. As protein: CASSPPGQGGYGYTF.

The chain uses TRBV9 and TRBJ2-7; the match to TRBD1 covers 9 bases. This CDR3 is 14 amino acids long. Germline V gives CDR1 SGDLS, CDR2 YYNGEE. The J segment lost 2 bases and the V segment lost 4 bases, leaving 4 bases of the junction unmatched. This CDR3 reads CASSIRTGAYEQYF. The CDR3 bases are TGTGCCAGCAGCATCCGGACAGGGGCCTACGAGCAGTACTTC.

The V gene is TRBV5-4, the J gene TRBJ2-1; possibly TRBD2 for D (7 bases). The CDR3 runs to 15 residues. Deletions cut 0 bases from V and 7 bases from J, with 14 bases between. Germline V gives CDR1 SGHNT, CDR2 YYREEE (reference sequence). DNA for the CDR3: TGTGCCAGCAGCTTGGTTGGGGGGGCAGGAAATGAGCAGTTCTTC. It specifies CASSLVGGAGNEQFF.

The V gene is TRBV2, the J gene TRBJ1-2, with a weak D call TRBD1 (6 bases). V gave up 7 bases and J gave up 7 bases, with 16 bases separating them. The length of the CDR3 is 13 residues. The germline CDR1 and CDR2 sequences are SNHLY and FYNNEI. The CDR3 sequence: CASIDDRRAGYTF. The CDR3 nucleotides are TGTGCCAGCATTGATGACAGGCGAGCTGGCTACACCTTC.

The chain combines TRBV5-1 with TRBJ1-3; no clear D. The CDR3 has 12 residues. The germline V and J ends were trimmed by 0 bases and 8 bases, with 6 bases remaining between them. Germline CDR1 reads SGHRS; CDR2 reads YFSETQ. CDR3: CASSLGGDTIYF. CDR3 in DNA: TGCGCCAGCAGCTTGGGCGGGGACACCATATATTTT.

This clone has a single count. The chain is built from TRBV4-1 and TRBJ2-1; 8 nucleotides agree with TRBD2. CDR1 MGHRA and CDR2 YSYEKL come from the germline V gene. The V segment lost 3 bases and the J segment 8 bases; nucleotides outside the gene matches: 9. This CDR3 contains 15 residues. The CDR3 region is CASSHGLALGYEQFF. The CDR3 DNA reads as TGCGCCAGCAGCCATGGACTAGCCCTGGGTTATGAGCAGTTCTTC.

This clone has more than one count but fewer than ten. This sequence joins TRBV4-3 and TRBJ2-7; 8 bases align to TRBD1. The CDR3 covers 14 residues. From germline, CDR1 is LGHNA and CDR2 YSLEER. V dropped 4 bases and J dropped 5; count of bases not matched to a gene: 7. Here the CDR3 DNA reads TGCGCCAGCAGCCCCGGACAGGGTAGGGACGAGCAGTACTTC. As protein: CASSPGQGRDEQYF.